These T cell receptor beta chains were read from a single sample in a study of cytomegalovirus exposure and HLA in healthy donors. The assay was immunoSEQ multiplex PCR, and TCRdb's table has in-frame clones only and misses some. The repertoire table contains 100,000 to 150,000 clones. Sequencing was performed on PBMCs. These receptor sequences come from a man younger than 35 in good health and CMV-seronegative. CDR3s leave out the opening cysteine and the closing phenylalanine or tryptophan.

V | CDR3
TRBV10-1 | ASSAGGPQETQY
TRBV4-1 | ASSQEGAYEQY
TRBV12-5 | ASGLTLGQGHQPQH
TRBV10-3 | AISESPGSRTDTQY
TRBV12-5 | ASGGARGSGNEQF
TRBV19 | ASLGRVGTEAF
TRBV21-1 | ASSQLIQGCETQY
TRBV7-3 | ASSLIPDQPQH
TRBV29-1 | SSRQLGYNEQF
TRBV5-1 | ASSTNQAQYEQY
TRBV5-1 | APKGLRTEAF
TRBV6-5 | ATYRATGGLYEQY
TRBV5-6 | ASSPAGGGYEQY
TRBV5-6 | ASSLTGWVSNQPQH
TRBV6-6 | ASSQGGLPTY
TRBV19 | ASSSYRDNQPQH
TRBV11-2 | ASSANRGNAGGYT
TRBV30 | AAHIPGQGIYTEAF
TRBV19 | ASSTTGEEQY
TRBV5-1 | ASSRTGMNTEAF
TRBV6-5 | ASSYVPSGYEQY
TRBV7-2 | ASSLAPPTSGANVLT
TRBV12-5 | ASSKLGGLEQY
TRBV7-6 | ASSFSVGGDGYT